Following are 13 T cell receptor beta chains from one sample sequenced in a study of spatial heterogeneity in lung cancer. Study conclusions and caveats: Tumoral mutation counts were tracked by counts of expanded intratumoral alpha and beta TCRs.

Using its own MiXCR run on the 5' RACE reads, TCRdb lists one record per CDR3 protein. The sample includes 7,500 to 9,500 distinct CDR3 sequences, approximately 5% seen only once; the top ten take 20% to 25%. These TCRs are of unknown antigen specificity. Time point given: sample taken at primary tumor resection. Sequenced material: lung tumor tissue, taken at surgery. These TCRs come from a female donor with early-stage non-small cell lung cancer.

This clonotype was counted a few times. The chain recombines TRBV6-6 with TRBJ2-1, with 7 bases identical to TRBD1. V shed 6 bases, J shed 5 bases, and the junction held 10 bases outside the gene matches. Germline lookup yields CDR1 MNHNY and CDR2 SVGAGI (reference sequence). This CDR3 spans 15 amino acids. In DNA form, the CDR3 reads TGTGCCAGCAGCCCTTATCCGGGACAGAACAATGAGCAGTTCTTC. Its translation: CASSPYPGQNNEQFF.

This clonotype was observed a handful of times. V is TRBV5-1 and J is TRBJ2-5, with a tentative D call TRBD1 (6 bases). The CDR3 is made up of 15 amino acids. The V end lost 0 bases, the J end lost 2 bases, and 11 bases lay between the germline ends. Germline lookup yields CDR1 SGHRS and CDR2 YFSETQ. The DNA of the CDR3 is TGCGCCAGCAGCTTGGTGGGGACACAACAAGAGACCCAGTACTTC. Amino acid sequence: CASSLVGTQQETQYF.

This clonotype was detected ten times or more. The chain combines TRBV5-1 with TRBJ2-3, with 7 bases identical to TRBD1. Per the germline V gene, CDR1 is SGHRS and CDR2 is YFSETQ. The CDR3 extends over 15 amino acids. V gave up 0 bases and J gave up 3 bases; unmatched junction bases: 4. This chain's CDR3 is CASSLDQTGTDTQYF. In nucleotides, the CDR3 is TGCGCCAGCAGCTTGGATCAGACAGGGACAGATACGCAGTATTTT.

This clonotype was observed at least ten times. The chain combines TRBV5-6 with TRBJ2-3; TRBD1 matches 9 bases. Germline trimming cut 4 bases from V and 5 bases from J; bases unmatched to any gene: 11. This CDR3 is 16 amino acids long. Germline values: CDR1 SGHDT, CDR2 YYEEEE. The CDR3 loop is CASSETGGSTRDTQYF. The CDR3 DNA is TGTGCCAGCAGCGAAACAGGGGGCTCGACTCGAGATACGCAGTATTTT. Complete variable domain (other parts from reference TRBV5-6 and TRBJ2-3): DAGVTQSPTHLIKTRGQQVTLRCSPKSGHDTVSWYQQALGQGPQFIFQYYEEEERQRGNFPDRFSGHQFPNYSSELNVNALLLGDSALYLCASSETGGSTRDTQYFGPGTRLTVL.

This clonotype is termed medium-sized. The chain links TRBV6-2 or TRBV6-3 to TRBJ2-5; 10 bases fit TRBD1. V trimming: 0 bases; J trimming: 3 bases; junction bases outside the gene matches: 16. The CDR3 is 20 residues long. Germline CDR1 is MNHEY and CDR2 is SVGEGT. CDR3 residues: CASSYSSRDRGRGLKETQYF. The DNA of the CDR3 is TGTGCCAGCAGTTACTCGTCCCGGGACAGGGGTCGAGGACTAAAAGAGACCCAGTACTTC.

The chain employs TRBV6-1 and TRBJ2-3; D is possibly TRBD1 (6 bases). Germline CDR1 reads MNHNS; CDR2 reads SASEGT. This CDR3 contains 15 residues. V gave up 0 bases and J gave up 4 bases, with 11 bases separating them. CDR3 amino acids: CASSEALGAADTQYF. The CDR3 region has the DNA TGTGCCAGCAGTGAAGCTCTGGGGGCCGCAGATACGCAGTATTTT.

This clonotype has a count of ten or more. The chain combines TRBV6-1 with TRBJ1-2; perhaps TRBD1 as D (5 bases). V was pared by 2 bases and J by 6 bases, with 16 bases between. There are 15 residues in the CDR3. The germline V gene has CDR1 MNHNS and CDR2 SASEGT. CDR3 sequence reads: CASSERAGSYNGYTF. As DNA, the CDR3 is TGTGCCAGCAGTGAACGGGCAGGGTCGTATAATGGCTACACCTTC.

This clonotype is deemed medium-sized. The rearrangement joins TRBV14 to TRBJ2-7, with TRBD1 matching over 10 bases. The CDR3 spans 17 residues. The ends lost 4 bases at V and 4 bases at J; junction bases unmatched: 13. The germline V gene has CDR1 SGHDN and CDR2 FVKESK. As DNA, the CDR3 is TGTGCCAGCAGCCGCCGGCCGGGACAGGGGTCTTCGTACGAGCAGTACTTC. As protein: CASSRRPGQGSSYEQYF.

This clonotype came up many times. J is TRBJ2-3 and V is TRBV27; 11 bases map to TRBD2. Per germline, CDR1 MNHEY and CDR2 SMNVEV (reference sequence). This CDR3 has 16 residues. V trimming: 5 bases; J trimming: 2 bases; junction bases outside the gene matches: 6. In DNA, the CDR3 is TGTGCCAGCAGTCCCCGGGGACTAGCGGACACAGATACGCAGTATTTT. Translation: CASSPRGLADTDTQYF.

This clonotype has only a few counts. This sequence joins TRBV11-3 and TRBJ2-7, with D uncertain. This CDR3 is 13 amino acids long. The V gene lost 1 base and the J gene lost 4 bases, with 8 bases spanning the gap. The germline gives CDR1 SGHNT, CDR2 YENEEA. The CDR3 DNA is TGTGCCAGCAGCTTAGGGTCCGAATACGAGCAGTACTTC. Protein sequence: CASSLGSEYEQYF.

This clonotype was observed at least ten times. The CDR3 is CASSEVSKKNEQFF. The CDR3 DNA sequence: TGTGCCAGCAGTGAAGTGTCCAAGAAGAATGAGCAGTTCTTC. The chain employs TRBV25-1 and TRBJ2-1; no clear D. The CDR3 is made up of 14 amino acids. The germline V gene has CDR1 MGHDK and CDR2 SYGVNS. The germline V and J ends were trimmed by 2 bases and 7 bases, with 12 bases remaining between them.

V is TRBV6-1 and J is TRBJ2-7, with 10 bases fitting TRBD2. The CDR3 length is 14 residues. The germline CDR1 and CDR2 sequences are MNHNS and SASEGT. V lost 9 bases, J lost 3 bases, and 8 bases stayed unmatched. This CDR3 is CASEAGGQSYEQYF. In nucleotides, the CDR3 is TGTGCCAGTGAAGCGGGAGGGCAAAGCTACGAGCAGTACTTC.

There are many counts of this clonotype. This chain links TRBV29-1 with TRBJ2-7; the D gene is possibly TRBD1 (5 bases). The CDR3 sequence is 11 residues long. The germline gives CDR1 SQVTM, CDR2 ANQGSEA. Between the trimmed V and J ends, which lost 6 bases and 3 bases, there was a span of 9 bases. The chain's CDR3 is CSVVQGYEQYF. DNA for the CDR3: TGCAGCGTCGTCCAGGGCTACGAGCAGTACTTC.